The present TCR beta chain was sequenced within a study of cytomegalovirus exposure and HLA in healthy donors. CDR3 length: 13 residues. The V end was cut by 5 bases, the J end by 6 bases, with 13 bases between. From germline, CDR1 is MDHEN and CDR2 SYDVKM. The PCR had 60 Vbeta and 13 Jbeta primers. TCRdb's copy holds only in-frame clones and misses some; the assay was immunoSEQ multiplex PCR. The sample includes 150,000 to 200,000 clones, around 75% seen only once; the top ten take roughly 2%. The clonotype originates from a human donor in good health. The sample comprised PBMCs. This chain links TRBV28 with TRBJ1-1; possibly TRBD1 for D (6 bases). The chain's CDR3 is CASSITGRAEAFF. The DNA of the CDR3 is TGTGCCAGCAGTATAACAGGGAGAGCTGAAGCTTTCTTT. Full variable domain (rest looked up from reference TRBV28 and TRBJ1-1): DVKVTQSSRYLVKRTGEKVFLECVQDMDHENMFWYRQDPGLGLRLIYFSYDVKMKEKGDIPEGYSVSREKKERFSLILESASTNQTSMYLCASSITGRAEAFFGQGTRLTVV.